One sample yielded the 24 T cell receptor beta chains listed below, sequenced in a study of regulatory T cells in long-lasting Graves disease. With iRepertoire HTBI primers and Arm-PCR of CDR3 regions, TCR beta libraries were built. Using its own MiXCR run on the multiplex PCR reads, TCRdb lists one record per CDR3 protein. The table lists over 450,000 distinct CDR3 sequences, about 12% of them singletons. Time point: newly diagnosed GD, antithyroid drugs for less than 3 months. PBMCs were the source of the RNA used for TCR sequencing. The data also belong to a second study, concerning T cells in Graves' hyperthyroidism and ophthalmopathy.

Sequenced here: peripheral blood mononuclear cells (PBMCs), sampled at new diagnosis, from a patient treated with antithyroid drugs. These receptor sequences come from a woman aged 25 to 39 with Graves disease.

CDR3 region: CAISEGQGGQPQHF. CDR3 nucleotides: TGTGCCATCAGTGAAGGACAGGGTGGCCAGCCCCAGCATTTT. The chain joins TRBV10-3 to TRBJ1-5, with TRBD1 matching over 8 bases. The CDR3 covers 14 residues. Germline V gene lookup returns CDR1 ENHRY and CDR2 SYGVKD. V was clipped by 3 bases and J by 7 bases; unmatched bases: 5.

This clonotype has a count of ten or more. The gene calls are TRBV12-5 and TRBJ2-5, with D perhaps TRBD2 (5 bases). Trimming removed 8 bases from V and 5 bases from J, with 12 bases in between. Germline-derived CDR1 and CDR2 are LGHNT and FRNRAP. The CDR3 is 12 residues long. CDR3 protein: CASSSGWETQYF. CDR3 bases: TGTGCTAGTTCTTCGGGGTGGGAGACCCAGTACTTC. Combining the CDR3 with reference TRBV12-5 and TRBJ2-5 gives the whole variable domain DARVTQTPRHKVTEMGQEVTMRCQPILGHNTVFWYRQTMMQGLELLAYFRNRAPLDDSGMPKDRFSAEMPDATLATLKIQPSEPRDSAVYFCASSSGWETQYFGPGTRLLVL.

There are a few counts of this clonotype. The chain couples TRBV6-2 or TRBV6-3 to TRBJ2-5, with D perhaps TRBD1 (5 bases). With 0 bases removed from V and 1 base from J, the gap between germline ends came to 18 bases. CDR1 and CDR2 (germline): MNHEY, SVGEGT. The CDR3 is 18 amino acids. CDR3: CASSYSGRGRRGQETQYF. The DNA for the CDR3 is TGTGCCAGCAGTTACTCGGGTCGTGGAAGAAGGGGCCAAGAGACCCAGTACTTC.

This rearrangement joins TRBV30 to TRBJ2-1, with TRBD2 identical over 13 bases. This CDR3 region has 16 residues. The V segment lost 1 base and the J segment 6 bases; nucleotides outside the gene matches: 6. Germline loops: CDR1 GTSNPN, CDR2 SVGIG (reference sequence). The CDR3 spells CAWSGTTSGRFNEQFF. The CDR3 DNA reads as TGTGCCTGGAGTGGGACGACTAGCGGGAGGTTCAATGAGCAGTTCTTC.

This clonotype has a count of ten or more. The J gene is TRBJ1-6, the V gene TRBV3-1; D might be TRBD1 (6 bases). Trimming took 6 bases from V and 8 from J, leaving 17 bases between them. Germline CDR1 is LGHDT and CDR2 is YNNKEL (reference sequence). This CDR3 has 15 residues. The CDR3 spells CASSPSSAGDSPLHF. The CDR3 DNA reads as TGTGCCAGCAGTCCCAGCTCGGCAGGGGATTCACCCCTCCACTTT.

There are a few counts of this clonotype. The J gene is TRBJ2-5, the V gene TRBV9; no definite D call. Between the trimmed V and J ends, which lost 4 bases and 1 base, there was a span of 14 bases. The CDR3 extends over 15 amino acids. Germline CDR1 and CDR2: SGDLS and YYNGEE. The CDR3 loop is CASSPQPGLQETQYF. Here the CDR3 DNA reads TGTGCCAGCAGCCCACAGCCGGGTCTCCAAGAGACCCAGTACTTC.

In its sample, this clonotype was seen a few times. This chain uses TRBV6-1 with TRBJ1-1; D gene ambiguous. The germline CDR1 and CDR2 sequences are MNHNS and SASEGT. The ends were cut back, 6 bases at V and 1 base at J, with 6 bases in the middle. The CDR3 runs to 12 residues. CDR3 protein: CASRKQNTEAFF. DNA for the CDR3: TGTGCCAGCAGGAAACAGAACACTGAAGCTTTCTTT.

This clonotype was seen at least ten times. This sequence joins TRBV2 and TRBJ2-3; 10 bases agree with TRBD2. V lost 6 bases, J lost 6 bases, and 15 bases stayed unmatched. The CDR3 runs to 17 residues. Germline V gives CDR1 SNHLY, CDR2 FYNNEI. The CDR3 nucleotides are TGTGCCAGCAGAGATCCCGGGAGCGGGAGGGCCCTTGATACGCAGTATTTT. Its protein product is CASRDPGSGRALDTQYF. The complete variable domain, with remaining parts taken from reference TRBV2 and TRBJ2-3, reads EPEVTQTPSHQVTQMGQEVILRCVPISNHLYFYWYRQILGQKVEFLVSFYNNEISEKSEIFDDQFSVERPDGSNFTLKIRSTKLEDSAMYFCASRDPGSGRALDTQYFGPGTRLTVL.

This clonotype was counted many times. This chain links TRBV11-2 with TRBJ2-7; possibly TRBD1 for D (6 bases). The CDR3 covers 13 residues. Germline V lookup: CDR1 SGHAT, CDR2 FQNNGV. V dropped 6 bases and J dropped 9 bases, with 18 bases sitting between them. CDR3 bases: TGTGCCAGCAGTCCCACGTCTATGGGGGCGCAGTACTTC. Its protein product is CASSPTSMGAQYF. The full variable domain, with the rest looked up from reference TRBV11-2 and TRBJ2-7, is EAGVAQSPRYKIIEKRQSVAFWCNPISGHATLYWYQQILGQGPKLLIQFQNNGVVDDSQLPKDRFSAERLKGVDSTLKIQPAKLEDSAVYLCASSPTSMGAQYFGPGTRLTVT.

This clonotype was recorded at least ten times. The chain combines TRBV28 with TRBJ1-1; TRBD1 matches at 8 bases. J lost 2 bases, V lost 5 bases, and 10 bases had no gene match. The CDR3 sequence is 16 residues long. CDR1 and CDR2 (germline): MDHEN, SYDVKM. CDR3 DNA sequence: TGTGCCAGCAGTCTTAATCAGGGGGCGGGAAACACTGAAGCTTTCTTT. Protein product: CASSLNQGAGNTEAFF.

The sample holds many counts of this clonotype. V usage is TRBV27 and J usage is TRBJ2-7, with unresolved D. V lost 8 bases and J lost 2, with 19 bases in between. The CDR3 runs 15 residues. CDR1 is MNHEY, CDR2 SMNVEV, per germline (reference sequence). The CDR3 DNA reads TGTGCCAGCTCTCAGGCCCCGGACGCCGCCTACGAGCAGTACTTC. Its translation is CASSQAPDAAYEQYF.

This clonotype has at least ten counts. V is TRBV11-2 and J is TRBJ2-7; either TRBD1 or TRBD2 may supply D (5 bases each). Germline CDR1 SGHAT, CDR2 FQNNGV. The CDR3 consists of 15 residues. The V end was cut by 3 bases, the J end by 9 bases, with 21 bases between. In DNA form, the CDR3 reads TGTGCCAGCAGCTTGGAGATGGGACCAACCGCGGTGCAGTACTTC. Its protein is CASSLEMGPTAVQYF.

This clonotype was counted a few times. The V and J genes are TRBV5-1 and TRBJ2-1; 11 positions match TRBD2. J gave up 8 bases and V 4 bases, and 5 bases lay outside the gene matches. This CDR3 comprises 14 residues. Germline CDR1 SGHRS, CDR2 YFSETQ. The CDR3 spells CASSRGTSGDEQFF. The CDR3 coding sequence is TGCGCCAGCAGCAGAGGGACTAGCGGCGATGAGCAGTTCTTC.

This clonotype was seen only a few times. The chain employs TRBV6-2 or TRBV6-3 and TRBJ2-7, with TRBD2 matching over 8 bases. The CDR3 runs to 15 residues. The ends lost 6 bases at V and 3 bases at J; junction bases unmatched: 10. Germline lookup yields CDR1 MNHEY and CDR2 SVGEGT. This chain's CDR3 is CASSLMGLGGYEQYF. CDR3 bases: TGTGCCAGCAGCCTCATGGGACTAGGGGGCTACGAGCAGTACTTC.

At least ten counts were recorded for this clonotype. This chain joins TRBV11-2 and TRBJ1-1, with 8 bases that match TRBD1. The CDR3 extends over 16 amino acids. Germline CDR1 and CDR2: SGHAT and FQNNGV. The V and J ends lost 5 bases and 2 bases, in that order; junction bases with no gene match: 10. The CDR3, as DNA: TGTGCCAGCAGCGGTCGACAGGGGCAAATTAACACTGAAGCTTTCTTT. It codes for CASSGRQGQINTEAFF.

In its sample, this clonotype was seen many times. The rearrangement links TRBV5-1 to TRBJ2-1; D might be TRBD2 (5 bases). Trimming removed 2 bases at V and 6 bases at J, with 15 bases between. Germline V gene data show CDR1 as SGHRS and CDR2 as YFSETQ. The CDR3 length is 15 residues. CDR3 nucleotide sequence: TGCGCCAGCAGCTTCGCGGGTTTAAGGAGCAATGAGCAGTTCTTC. It encodes CASSFAGLRSNEQFF.

This clonotype was recorded many times. This chain links TRBV7-8 with TRBJ1-1, with TRBD1 matching over 10 bases. CDR3 size: 16 residues. V shed 1 base, J shed 10 bases, and the junction held 12 bases outside the gene matches. Germline values: CDR1 SGHVS, CDR2 FQNEAQ. The CDR3 bases are TGTGCCAGCAGCTTAGAGGGACAGGGGTTACCCTTGGCAGCTTTCTTT. Translation: CASSLEGQGLPLAAFF.

The table lists this clonotype with many counts. J is TRBJ2-3 and V is TRBV7-3; weak D call: TRBD1 (6 bases). The CDR3 extends over 16 amino acids. CDR1 SGHTA and CDR2 FQGTGA come from the germline V gene. V was trimmed by 3 bases and J by 6 bases, leaving 19 bases between them. The chain's CDR3 is CASSLAAGAGVDTQYF. CDR3 DNA: TGTGCCAGCAGCTTGGCCGCAGGGGCCGGCGTGGATACGCAGTATTTT.

This clonotype was seen many times. Germline and junction disagree at one end, which may indicate a read error. The chain couples TRBV12-3 or TRBV12-4 to TRBJ2-7, with 7 bases lining up with TRBD2. The CDR3 spans 14 residues. The CDR3 loop is CASSLAGFGYEQYF. DNA for the CDR3: TGTGCCAGCAGCTTAGCGGGTTTTGGCTACGAGCAGTACTTC.

This clonotype showed up many times. The V and J genes are TRBV12-3 or TRBV12-4 and TRBJ2-7; TRBD1 matches at 7 bases. The CDR3 runs 14 residues. V trimming: 2 bases; J trimming: 6 bases; junction bases outside the gene matches: 7. The CDR3 DNA sequence: TGTGCCAGCAGTTTACGAGGGGGCGAAGGCGAGCAGTACTTC. It specifies CASSLRGGEGEQYF.

In its sample, this clonotype was seen many times. This rearrangement joins TRBV20-1 to TRBJ2-1; 12 bases align to TRBD1. The V gene end was trimmed by 3 bases and the J gene end by 9 bases; junction bases not matched to a gene: 9. The CDR3 length is 15 residues. Germline CDR1 and CDR2: DFQATT and SNEGSKA (reference sequence). The CDR3 DNA is TGCAGTGCTAGGGGGGACAGGGGGCTGGGTATTGAGCAGTTCTTC. Its translation: CSARGDRGLGIEQFF.

Ten or more counts support this clonotype. The chain links TRBV7-8 to TRBJ2-1, with D possibly TRBD2 on 6 matching bases. The ends were cut back, 4 bases at V and 0 bases at J, with 16 bases in the middle. This CDR3 is built from 17 residues. Germline assignment: CDR1 SGHVS and CDR2 FQNEAQ. The CDR3 region is CASSSRDSLGSYNEQFF. In nucleotides, the CDR3 is TGTGCCAGCAGCTCGCGGGACTCTTTAGGCTCCTACAATGAGCAGTTCTTC.

This clonotype appeared a few times. V is TRBV28 and J is TRBJ2-7; D is possibly TRBD1 (6 bases). Trimming took off 6 bases at V and 1 base at J, with 16 bases between the two ends. Per the germline V gene, CDR1 is MDHEN and CDR2 is SYDVKM. The CDR3 runs to 15 residues. In DNA form, the CDR3 reads TGTGCCAGCAGACCGACAGGCTCTTCTTCCTACGAGCAGTACTTC. This gives the protein CASRPTGSSSYEQYF.

There are many counts of this clonotype. This chain links TRBV9 with TRBJ1-1; D remains ambiguous. Deletions cut 0 bases from V and 6 bases from J, with 12 bases between. The CDR3 covers 14 residues. The germline CDR1 and CDR2 sequences are SGDLS and YYNGEE. The chain's CDR3 is CASSVDLGWPEAFF. CDR3 DNA sequence: TGTGCCAGCAGCGTAGATTTGGGTTGGCCTGAAGCTTTCTTT. Drawing the rest from reference TRBV9 and TRBJ1-1, the complete variable domain is DSGVTQTPKHLITATGQRVTLRCSPRSGDLSVYWYQQSLDQGLQFLIQYYNGEERAKGNILERFSAQQFPDLHSELNLSSLELGDSALYFCASSVDLGWPEAFFGQGTRLTVV.